The next 25 T cell receptor beta chains were all read from a single sample in a study of OX40 agonist ivuxolimab in advanced cancers. TCRdb keeps only in-frame clones here, not all; method: immunoSEQ multiplex PCR. The table shows 55,000 to 75,000 clones, with around four fifths occurring only once. The sample here was CD4+ or CD8+ T cells sorted from blood, taken in a trial of the OX40 agonist ivuxolimab. These receptors all stem from an adult with an advanced solid tumor such as melanoma, head and neck, liver or kidney cancer.

The chain combines TRBV28 with TRBJ2-1, with TRBD2 matching 9 bases. This CDR3 is built from 19 residues. Germline CDR1 and CDR2: MDHEN and SYDVKM. V lost 4 bases, J lost 0 bases, and 13 bases stayed unmatched. CDR3 sequence reads: CASSSPGLRGGSSYNEQFF. CDR3 nucleotides: TGTGCCAGCAGTTCCCCCGGGTTGCGGGGGGGGAGCTCCTACAATGAGCAGTTCTTC.

The rearrangement joins TRBV18 to TRBJ2-1; 13 bases are a match to TRBD2. The germline gives CDR1 KGHSH, CDR2 LQKENI. V gave up 3 bases and J gave up 6 bases; unmatched junction bases: 8. This CDR3 is built from 17 residues. CDR3 nucleotides: TGTGCCAGCTCACCCCTAAGTGGGACTAGCGGGGCCAATGAGCAGTTCTTC. The encoded protein is CASSPLSGTSGANEQFF.

This chain uses TRBV1 with TRBJ1-2. TRBV1 is given as a pseudogene. This CDR3 is built from 16 residues. CDR3 loop: CTSSSRSLQKTYGYTF. The CDR3 DNA is TGCACCAGCAGTAGTCGCAGTTTGCAAAAGACCTATGGCTACACCTTC.

The rearrangement uses TRBV11-2 and TRBJ2-7; D gene unclear. The germline CDR1 and CDR2 sequences are SGHAT and FQNNGV. The ends were cut back, 4 bases at V and 5 bases at J, with 9 bases in the middle. The CDR3 is made up of 12 amino acids. CDR3 DNA sequence: TGTGCCAGCAGCTCAATAACCGACGAGCAGTACTTC. It translates to CASSSITDEQYF.

The chain uses TRBV6-1 and TRBJ1-1; D is undetermined. Germline V lookup: CDR1 MNHNS, CDR2 SASEGT. CDR3 length: 14 residues. Trimming shortened V by 7 bases and J by 5 bases, and 17 bases separated the two germline ends. In DNA form, the CDR3 reads TGTGCCAGCATCCTTAGGGAGCTCGGTACTGAAGCTTTCTTT. Residues: CASILRELGTEAFF.

The V and J genes are TRBV4-3 and TRBJ1-1; D unresolved. The CDR3 sequence is 14 residues long. The germline V gene has CDR1 LGHNA and CDR2 YSLEER. V lost 2 bases and J lost 5, with 12 bases in between. Written as DNA, the CDR3 is TGCGCCAGCAGCCAACCGGGCCTGGGGACTGAAGCTTTCTTT. As protein: CASSQPGLGTEAFF.

The chain links TRBV2 to TRBJ1-5; 7 nucleotides line up with TRBD1. Germline V gives CDR1 SNHLY, CDR2 FYNNEI. V lost 6 bases to trimming and J lost 6 bases; unmatched junction nucleotides: 8. CDR3 size: 14 residues. This CDR3 is CASRLGQAGQPQHF. The CDR3 DNA reads TGTGCCAGCAGATTAGGACAGGCGGGTCAGCCCCAGCATTTT. Together with reference TRBV2 and TRBJ1-5, the CDR3 gives the full variable domain: EPEVTQTPSHQVTQMGQEVILRCVPISNHLYFYWYRQILGQKVEFLVSFYNNEISEKSEIFDDQFSVERPDGSNFTLKIRSTKLEDSAMYFCASRLGQAGQPQHFGDGTRLSIL.

CDR3 loop: CASSRTYEQYF. Written as DNA, the CDR3 is TGTGCCAGCAGCCGGACCTACGAGCAGTACTTC. The chain links TRBV2 to TRBJ2-5; D remains ambiguous. The J call is uncertain, as TRBJ2-7 better fits the DNA end. The CDR3 is 11 residues long. Germline V gene lookup returns CDR1 SNHLY and CDR2 FYNNEI.

The V gene is TRBV7-9, the J gene TRBJ2-5; 12 bases map to TRBD2. The CDR3 has 15 residues. Germline V CDR1 and CDR2: SEHNR, FQNEAQ (reference sequence). Losses at the gene ends were 5 bases for V and 4 bases for J; bases not matched to a gene: 5. The CDR3 sequence: CASSLPGLAGETQYF. CDR3 DNA sequence: TGTGCCAGCAGCCTTCCGGGACTAGCGGGAGAGACCCAGTACTTC.

The rearrangement links TRBV21-1 to TRBJ1-4; the table gives TRBD1 as D, unverified against the DNA. TRBV21-1 is annotated as a pseudogene. This CDR3 comprises 16 residues. Here the CDR3 DNA reads TGTGCCAGCAGCAAAGAGGGACAGGGGAAAGCTGAAAAACTGTTTTTT. Translation gives CASSKEGQGKAEKLFF.

The CDR3 sequence: CASSNPGTEQYV. CDR3 nucleotides: TGTGCCAGCAGCAACCCAGGGACCGAGCAGTACGTC. The chain combines TRBV13 with TRBJ2-7; D is possibly TRBD1 or TRBD2 (5 bases each). Trimming shortened V by 5 bases and J by 6 bases, and 11 bases separated the two germline ends. From germline, CDR1 is PRHDT and CDR2 FYEKMQ (reference sequence). This CDR3 is 12 amino acids long.

On this clone itself: This sequence may be a read error, since a much larger clone differs from it by one base. V and J are TRBV28 and TRBJ2-7; D is perhaps TRBD2 (5 bases). The CDR3 consists of 17 residues. Trimming took 5 bases from V and 7 from J, leaving 27 bases between them. Germline V CDR1 and CDR2: MDHEN, SYDVKM. The CDR3 DNA sequence: TGTGCCAGCAGTCAGACCACCCCCGCGGGCCGCCACAGTGAGCAGTACTTC. This gives the protein CASSQTTPAGRHSEQYF.

V usage is TRBV7-8 and J usage is TRBJ1-1; D remains unclear. The CDR3 consists of 15 residues. The germline gives CDR1 SGHVS, CDR2 FQNEAQ. The ends were cut back, 3 bases at V and 0 bases at J, with 11 bases in the middle. CDR3 protein: CASSLSGVMNTEAFF. As DNA, the CDR3 is TGTGCCAGCAGCTTGAGCGGGGTGATGAACACTGAAGCTTTCTTT.

The rearrangement links TRBV6-5 to TRBJ2-7, with D hard to call. Germline values: CDR1 MNHEY, CDR2 SVGAGI. V lost 5 bases and J lost 0, with 8 bases in between. The CDR3 loop spans 13 amino acids. The CDR3 region has the DNA TGTGCCAGCAGTCCCCCCTCCTCCTACGAGCAGTACTTC. This codes for CASSPPSSYEQYF.

V and J are TRBV28 and TRBJ1-6; TRBD1 agrees at 9 bases. Germline CDR1 is MDHEN and CDR2 is SYDVKM. The ends lost 6 bases at V and 3 bases at J; junction bases unmatched: 9. The CDR3 loop spans 17 amino acids. The CDR3 coding sequence is TGTGCCAGCAGGAGATCGGGACAGGGCGACTATAATTCACCCCTCCACTTT. This encodes CASRRSGQGDYNSPLHF.

The V and J genes are TRBV28 and TRBJ2-3, with 7 bases that match TRBD1. Unmatched junction bases numbered 11, after V lost 3 bases and J lost 2 bases. This CDR3 has 17 amino acids. The germline CDR1 and CDR2 sequences are MDHEN and SYDVKM. The CDR3 DNA reads TGTGCCAGCAGTTTGGGGGACAGCAACCTGTACACAGATACGCAGTATTTT. It codes for CASSLGDSNLYTDTQYF.

The rearrangement uses TRBV27 and TRBJ1-4; possibly TRBD1 for D (5 bases). CDR3 length: 16 residues. Germline V lookup: CDR1 MNHEY, CDR2 SMNVEV (reference sequence). Deletions cut 0 bases from V and 2 bases from J, with 10 bases between. The CDR3 DNA follows: TGTGCCAGCAGTTTATCAGGGGAGGAGACTAATGAAAAACTGTTTTTT. This translates into CASSLSGEETNEKLFF.

The chain employs TRBV19 and TRBJ2-1; a weak D match, TRBD2 (5 bases). Trimming removed 8 bases at V and 11 bases at J, with 19 bases between. Looked up from germline, CDR1 is LNHDA and CDR2 is SQIVND (reference sequence). The CDR3 is 13 amino acids. As DNA, the CDR3 is TGTGCCAGTTCCGGACTGAGGTTAGGGAAGCAGTTCTTC. Translating it yields CASSGLRLGKQFF.

This rearrangement joins TRBV5-1 to TRBJ1-6, with TRBD1 matching 8 bases. V shed 4 bases, J shed 7 bases, and the junction held 4 bases outside the gene matches. Germline CDR1 and CDR2: SGHRS and YFSETQ. This CDR3 spans 14 amino acids. CDR3 residues: CASSPGQENSPLHF. For the CDR3, the DNA is TGCGCCAGCAGCCCGGGACAGGAAAATTCACCCCTCCACTTT.

The chain carries TRBV27 and TRBJ1-1; 8 nucleotides agree with TRBD1. Germline lookup yields CDR1 MNHEY and CDR2 SMNVEV (reference sequence). This CDR3 has 15 amino acids. The V gene end was trimmed by 0 bases and the J gene end by 3 bases; junction bases not matched to a gene: 3. The CDR3 protein is CASSLSQGAYTEAFF. The CDR3 DNA follows: TGTGCCAGCAGTTTATCCCAGGGGGCATACACTGAAGCTTTCTTT.

The V call is TRBV6-6, the J call TRBJ1-3; the D gene is possibly TRBD1 (6 bases). The CDR3 consists of 13 residues. Germline CDR1 reads MNHNY; CDR2 reads SVGAGI (reference sequence). V shed 8 bases and J shed 0 bases, with 8 bases lying between them. The DNA of the CDR3 is TGTGCCAGCGAGGGGGGCTCTGGAAACACCATATATTTT. Its protein product is CASEGGSGNTIYF.

This chain connects TRBV6-1 to TRBJ2-2; 9 nucleotides agree with TRBD1. V dropped 6 bases and J dropped 1; count of bases not matched to a gene: 3. The V gene's germline CDR1 is MNHNS and CDR2 SASEGT. The CDR3 covers 15 residues. The CDR3 here is CASRWGQGNTGELFF. Here the CDR3 DNA reads TGTGCCAGCAGGTGGGGACAGGGGAACACCGGGGAGCTGTTTTTT.

The J gene is TRBJ1-2, the V gene TRBV7-9; D is uncertain. Germline loops: CDR1 SEHNR, CDR2 FQNEAQ (reference sequence). V was shortened by 4 bases and J by 5 bases, with 14 bases between the two germline ends. This CDR3 spans 14 amino acids. The CDR3 DNA sequence: TGTGCCAGCAGCTCGACGGGTCTCGGGTATGGCTACACCTTC. Amino acids: CASSSTGLGYGYTF.

The genes are TRBV11-1 and TRBJ2-7; D perhaps matches TRBD2 (5 bases). Germline CDR1 SGHAT, CDR2 FQDESV (reference sequence). The CDR3 spans 13 residues. V was shortened by 7 bases and J by 4 bases, with 14 bases between the two germline ends. This chain's CDR3 is CASTLAGPYEQYF. For the CDR3, the DNA is TGTGCCAGCACCCTAGCAGGACCGTACGAGCAGTACTTC.

This clone was counted between two and nine times. The chain couples TRBV5-5 to TRBJ2-1, with TRBD1 matching over 11 bases. Germline loops: CDR1 SGHKS, CDR2 YYEKEE (reference sequence). Unmatched junction bases numbered 3, after V lost 4 bases and J lost 6 bases. The CDR3 consists of 14 residues. The CDR3 coding sequence is TGTGCCAGCAGCCGAGGGACAGGGGGCAATGAGCAGTTCTTC. Protein sequence: CASSRGTGGNEQFF.